Detailed here is one TCR beta chain. The entry originates in a study of T cell responses to AZD1222 COVID-19 vaccine. The J segment lost 1 base and the V segment lost 0 bases, leaving 2 bases of the junction unmatched. The CDR3 is 15 residues long. Looked up from germline, CDR1 is LGHNA and CDR2 is YSLEER. Repertoires were generated with immunoSEQ multiplex PCR, while TCRdb's copy carries only in-frame clones and drops some. The sample yields approximately 110,000 clones, nearly 90% seen once. The chain carries TRBV4-3 and TRBJ1-1, with TRBD1 identical over 7 bases. This TCR derives from an adult who received the AZD1222 COVID-19 vaccine. The source was peripheral blood, collected 28 days after the second AZD1222 dose. The CDR3 bases are TGCGCCAGCAGCCAAGAAGGGACAGCGAACACTGAAGCTTTCTTT. Translated, it gives CASSQEGTANTEAFF.